This is a list of T cell receptor beta chains from one sample in a study of CD4 and CD8 cells across lung adenocarcinoma regions. TCRdb re-called the PCR reads through MiXCR, storing one row per CDR3 protein. The repertoire includes around 10,000 distinct CDR3 sequences, 35% to 55% of them detected once, and around 35% sits in the top ten. Sequencing was carried out using CD8+ T cells from the margin of a lung tumor. Every receptor here comes from a male donor with lung adenocarcinoma. The CD4 and CD8 labels of this study may be unreliable. CDR3s include the opening cysteine and the closing phenylalanine or tryptophan. Fields, in order: V gene, clone size, D gene, J gene, CDR3 protein, CDR3 DNA. A D gene is named only where the DNA matches it firmly. The listing skips clone size in some rows; elsewhere it reads once, few, many or a size class.

TRBV6-5	-	-	TRBJ2-5	CASSYSMGLGGRDQETQYF	TGTGCCAGCAGTTACTCGATGGGGCTCGGGGGCCGGGACCAAGAGACCCAGTACTTC
TRBV7-2	once	TRBD2	TRBJ2-2	CASSSETSGTGKQFF	TGTGCCAGCAGCTCCGAGACTAGCGGCACCGGGAAGCAGTTTTTT
TRBV6-2/TRBV6-3	-	TRBD2	TRBJ2-7	CASRRQAGAAEQYF	TGTGCCAGCAGACGCCAGGCGGGAGCGGCCGAGCAGTACTTC
TRBV6-5	-	TRBD1	TRBJ2-5	CASSYNGATGGREAQYF	TGTGCCAGCAGTTACAACGGCGCGACAGGGGGCCGGGAGGCGCAGTACTTC
TRBV6-4	medium-sized	TRBD1	TRBJ2-1	CASSERQYGQGAGDEQFF	TGTGCCAGCAGTGAAAGACAATATGGACAGGGGGCGGGGGATGAGCAGTTCTTC
TRBV27	large	-	TRBJ2-5	CASSSGGRGTQYF	TGTGCCAGCAGTTCCGGGGGGCGGGGGACCCAGTACTTC
TRBV6-5	-	-	TRBJ2-2	CASSYTVGRGTLYF	-
TRBV6-5	medium-sized	-	TRBJ2-5	CASTPGQRGGETQYF	TGTGCCAGCACCCCGGGACAGCGGGGAGGAGAGACCCAGTACTTC
TRBV10-2	medium-sized	TRBD2	TRBJ2-5	CASSGGLAGGFQETQYF	TGCGCCAGCAGCGGGGGACTAGCGGGGGGGTTCCAAGAGACCCAGTACTTC
TRBV27	-	-	TRBJ2-3	CASMSLLLSPSTDTQYF	TGTGCCAGCATGTCTCTATTACTAAGTCCTAGTACAGATACGCAGTATTTT
TRBV6-1	few	-	TRBJ2-7	CASSRRGRLGADSYEQYF	TGTGCCAGCAGTCGCCGGGGCAGACTAGGAGCGGACTCCTACGAGCAGTACTTC
TRBV6-5	-	TRBD1	TRBJ2-3	CASSYWTGSTDTQYF	TGTGCCAGCAGTTACTGGACAGGGAGCACAGATACGCAGTATTTT
TRBV25-1	-	-	TRBJ2-3	CASSPTTLWDRAGRRDAQYF	TGTGCCAGCAGCCCTACTACTCTGTGGGATAGGGCAGGGAGGCGAGATGCGCAGTATTTC
TRBV6-1	-	-	TRBJ2-3	CASRAVLGSTDTQYF	TGTGCCAGCAGGGCCGTCTTGGGGAGCACAGATACGCAGTATTTT
TRBV12-3/TRBV12-4	few	-	TRBJ1-1	CASSLPFSNTEAFF	TGTGCCAGCAGTCTACCGTTTTCGAACACTGAAGCTTTCTTT
TRBV11-1	few	TRBD1	TRBJ1-2	CASSSGQGISYGYTF	TGTGCCAGCAGCTCCGGACAGGGTATCAGCTATGGCTACACCTTC
TRBV6-5	medium-sized	TRBD2	TRBJ2-5	CASSTSGGVGWSETQYF	TGTGCCAGCAGTACTAGCGGGGGTGTGGGATGGTCAGAGACCCAGTACTTC
TRBV6-1	few	TRBD1	TRBJ2-1	CASSKTGGLSYNEQFF	TGTGCCAGCAGTAAAACAGGGGGTCTCTCCTACAATGAGCAGTTCTTC
TRBV7-2	-	-	TRBJ2-1	CASSSWGGTYNEQFF	TGTGCGAGCTCATCCTGGGGAGGCACCTACAATGAGCAGTTCTTC
TRBV6-5	few	-	TRBJ2-1	CASSYVRGAYNEQFF	TGTGCCAGCAGTTACGTCCGTGGGGCCTACAATGAGCAGTTCTTC
TRBV6-5	many	-	TRBJ2-1	CASSYNTGGDNEQFF	TGTGCCAGCAGTTACAATACAGGGGGGGACAATGAGCAGTTCTTC
TRBV7-2	medium-sized	-	TRBJ2-5	CASTRDFEETQYF	TGTGCCAGCACCAGGGACTTTGAAGAGACCCAGTACTTC
TRBV9	-	TRBD1	TRBJ1-6	CASSAWDSNSPLHF	TGTGCCAGCAGCGCCTGGGACAGCAATTCACCCCTCCACTTT
TRBV6-1	many	-	TRBJ2-7	CASSEINRGGEQYF	TGTGCCAGCAGTGAAATTAACAGAGGGGGCGAGCAGTACTTC
TRBV6-1	medium-sized	-	TRBJ1-2	CASSEDSGWVSGYTF	TGTGCCAGCAGTGAAGATTCGGGCTGGGTCTCTGGCTACACCTTC
TRBV6-1	-	-	TRBJ2-4	CASSEQQPRSAKNIQYF	TGTGCCAGCAGTGAGCAGCAACCAAGGAGTGCCAAAAACATTCAGTACTTC
TRBV10-3	-	-	TRBJ2-2	CAISVGSSNTGELFF	TGTGCCATCAGTGTTGGCAGCTCGAACACCGGGGAGCTGTTTTTT
TRBV12-3/TRBV12-4	many	TRBD2	TRBJ2-7	CASSSQLGTSGDEQYF	TGTGCCAGCAGTTCCCAGCTAGGGACTAGCGGGGACGAGCAGTACTTC
TRBV6-1	-	-	TRBJ2-1	CASGRDGPSSYNEQFF	TGTGCCAGTGGGCGGGACGGGCCCAGCTCCTACAATGAGCAGTTCTTC
TRBV20-1	-	-	TRBJ2-7	CSARGGHQPYEQYF	TGCAGTGCTAGAGGGGGACACCAGCCCTACGAGCAGTACTTC
TRBV6-1	once	TRBD1	TRBJ2-2	CASSPYGTANTGELFF	TGTGCCAGCAGCCCTTACGGGACAGCGAACACCGGGGAGCTGTTTTTT
TRBV2	-	-	TRBJ1-1	CASSELGNTEAFF	TGTGCCAGCAGTGAACTCGGGAACACTGAAGCTTTCTTT
TRBV6-5	-	-	TRBJ1-2	CASSYPPGLGYGYTF	TGTGCCAGCAGTTACCCGCCCGGATTGGGCTACGGCTACACCTTC
TRBV7-2	many	-	TRBJ2-3	CASSPTTSTDTQYF	TGTGCCAGCAGCCCCACTACTTCCACAGATACGCAGTATTTT
TRBV7-2	medium-sized	-	TRBJ2-2	CASSPTLALVEAGELFF	TGTGCCAGCAGTCCAACCCTTGCCCTGGTAGAGGCCGGGGAGCTGTTTTTT
TRBV20-1	few	-	TRBJ2-7	CSARDPGSYEQYF	TGCAGTGCTAGAGACCCAGGCTCCTACGAGCAGTACTTC
TRBV20-1	few	-	TRBJ2-3	CSAVQASSTDTQYF	TGCAGTGCAGTTCAGGCCTCTAGCACAGATACGCAGTATTTT
TRBV27	medium-sized	-	TRBJ2-1	CASSFRGNEQFF	TGTGCCAGCAGTTTTCGGGGCAATGAGCAGTTCTTC
TRBV7-6	-	-	TRBJ2-5	CASSLLVQGARQETQYF	TGTGCCAGCAGCTTATTGGTACAAGGGGCCCGACAAGAGACCCAGTACTTC
TRBV4-2	-	-	TRBJ1-1	CASSQDRLARRAFF	TGTGCCAGCAGCCAAGATCGTTTGGCCAGGCGAGCTTTCTTT
TRBV10-1	-	-	TRBJ2-4	CAGLAGRQQKIQYF	TGCGCGGGGCTCGCGGGGCGTCAGCAAAAGATTCAGTACTTC
TRBV10-1	-	-	TRBJ2-1	CASRGAGAKNEQFF	TGCGCCAGCAGGGGGGCGGGAGCCAAAAACGAGCAGTTCTTC
TRBV6-1	medium-sized	-	TRBJ2-1	CASKTLTYSGEYEQFF	TGTGCCAGCAAGACCTTGACCTACAGCGGCGAATACGAGCAGTTCTTC
TRBV6-4	few	TRBD1	TRBJ2-1	CASSDRDRGDEQFF	TGTGCCAGCAGTGACCGGGACAGGGGCGATGAGCAGTTCTTC
TRBV10-3	once	-	TRBJ2-3	CAGSAGRGPETQYF	TGTGCGGGGAGTGCGGGGCGGGGGCCAGAGACGCAGTACTTT
TRBV10-1	-	-	TRBJ2-3	CASSTPDTDTQYF	TGCGCCAGCAGTACCCCAGACACAGATACGCAGTATTTT
TRBV10-1	-	-	TRBJ2-3	CASSEDRITDTQYF	TGCGCCAGCAGTGAGGACAGAATAACAGATACGCAGTATTTT
TRBV6-5	many	TRBD1	TRBJ1-2	CASSYGLGTGYYGYTF	TGTGCCAGCAGTTACGGACTCGGGACAGGGTATTATGGCTACACCTTC
TRBV10-2	-	-	TRBJ2-1	CASSESTDPYNEQFF	TGCGCCAGCAGTGAGTCGACAGATCCCTACAATGAGCAGTTCTTC
TRBV6-1	-	-	TRBJ2-3	CASSLAAGRPDEQYF	TGTGCCAGCAGTCTCGCGGCGGGGCGCCCCGATGAGCAGTATTTT
TRBV7-6	-	TRBD2	TRBJ2-1	CASSSMTSSHEQFF	TGTGCCAGCAGCTCGATGACTAGCAGCCATGAGCAGTTCTTC
TRBV6-1	medium-sized	-	TRBJ2-1	CASSEALLNEQFF	TGTGCCAGCAGTGAAGCGCTCCTGAATGAGCAGTTCTTC